Following are 8 T cell receptor beta chains from one sample sequenced in a study of cytomegalovirus exposure and HLA in healthy donors (TCRdb year 2017). Receptors were amplified or captured by the immunoSEQ multiplex PCR assay. The multiplex PCR relied on a mix of 60 forward primers for TCR Vbeta segments and 13 reverse primers for TCR Jbeta segments. TCRdb mirrors the immuneACCESS table, restricted to in-frame sequences. Some clones are absent from its copies; in checked studies, under half trace to an unresolved V gene, and the reason for the others is unknown. This sample's records show roughly 120,000 clones. Of the sample, approximately 1% is held by the ten largest clones. Sequencing input: PBMCs. The receptors derive from a man between 18 and 35 years old in good health and CMV-seronegative.

The chain joins TRBV11-2 to TRBJ2-6; D remains unclear. The CDR3 contains 18 residues. V was clipped by 3 bases and J by 0 bases, with 15 bases between them. Per germline, CDR1 SGHAT and CDR2 FQNNGV. The CDR3 region has the DNA TGTGCCAGCAGCTTTTGGCCAGGTCACATCTCTGGGGCCAACGTCCTGACTTTC. Amino acids: CASSFWPGHISGANVLTF.

The V call is TRBV5-4, the J call TRBJ2-7; possible D gene TRBD2, 5 bases. The CDR3 length is 14 residues. V shed 0 bases and J shed 5 bases, with 12 bases lying between them. CDR1 and CDR2 from the germline V gene are SGHNT and YYREEE (reference sequence). CDR3 DNA: TGTGCCAGCAGCTTGGAGCTAGCCTCTAACGAGCAGTACTTC. Translated: CASSLELASNEQYF.

CDR3 amino acids: CASSFNMVEQYF. Here the CDR3 DNA reads TGCGCCAGCAGCTTCAACATGGTCGAGCAGTACTTC. This rearrangement joins TRBV5-1 to TRBJ2-7; unclear D gene. The CDR3 has 12 amino acids. The V end lost 2 bases, the J end lost 6 bases, and 9 bases lay between the germline ends. Germline V gene data show CDR1 as SGHRS and CDR2 as YFSETQ.

The rearrangement links TRBV19 to TRBJ1-1, with 7 bases that match TRBD1. Losses at the gene ends were 5 bases for V and 5 bases for J; bases not matched to a gene: 8. The germline CDR1 and CDR2 sequences are LNHDA and SQIVND (reference sequence). This CDR3 is 14 amino acids long. The CDR3 coding sequence is TGTGCCAGTAGTTCGACAGGGCGAACGACTGAAGCTTTCTTT. Translation: CASSSTGRTTEAFF.

V gene TRBV19 combines with J gene TRBJ2-1; D call uncertain. V lost 0 bases and J lost 1, with 10 bases in between. Germline V gene sequence: CDR1 LNHDA, CDR2 SQIVND (reference sequence). The CDR3 totals 16 residues. CDR3 residues: CASSIEHRRSYNEQFF. CDR3 DNA sequence: TGTGCCAGTAGTATAGAACACAGAAGATCCTACAATGAGCAGTTCTTC.

The genes are TRBV13 and TRBJ1-1, with TRBD1 as a possible D gene (6 bases). The CDR3 has 13 residues. Germline values: CDR1 PRHDT, CDR2 FYEKMQ (reference sequence). Trimming shortened V by 4 bases and J by 1 base, and 7 bases separated the two germline ends. The CDR3 sequence: CASSSDRNTEAFF. The CDR3 DNA reads TGTGCCAGCAGCTCGGACAGGAACACTGAAGCTTTCTTT.

The chain's CDR3 is CASSAHPGSDTQYF. CDR3 bases: TGTGCCAGCAGCGCGCATCCAGGGTCCGATACGCAGTATTTT. The chain has TRBV9 and TRBJ2-3, with a weak D call TRBD1 (5 bases). The germline V gene encodes CDR1 SGDLS and CDR2 YYNGEE. The germline V and J ends were trimmed by 3 bases and 6 bases, with 14 bases remaining between them. The CDR3 covers 14 residues.

This rearrangement joins TRBV5-1 to TRBJ2-7, with D perhaps TRBD1 (6 bases). Germline assignment: CDR1 SGHRS and CDR2 YFSETQ. V was clipped by 3 bases and J by 3 bases, with 13 bases between them. This CDR3 contains 14 residues. The DNA of the CDR3 is TGCGCCAGCAGCTCTTCGGGACAAAACTACGAGCAGTACTTC. This encodes CASSSSGQNYEQYF.